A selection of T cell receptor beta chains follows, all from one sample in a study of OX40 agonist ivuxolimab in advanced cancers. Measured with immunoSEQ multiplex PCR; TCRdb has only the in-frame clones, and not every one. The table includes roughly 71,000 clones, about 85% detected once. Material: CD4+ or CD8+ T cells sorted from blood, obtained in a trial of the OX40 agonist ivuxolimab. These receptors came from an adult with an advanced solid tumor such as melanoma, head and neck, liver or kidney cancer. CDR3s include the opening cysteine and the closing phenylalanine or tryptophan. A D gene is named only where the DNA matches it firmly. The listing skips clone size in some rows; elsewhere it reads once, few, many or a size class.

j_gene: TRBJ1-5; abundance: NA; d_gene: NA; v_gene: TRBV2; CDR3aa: CASKEGRNQPQHF; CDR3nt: TGTGCCAGTAAAGAAGGGCGCAATCAGCCCCAGCATTTT
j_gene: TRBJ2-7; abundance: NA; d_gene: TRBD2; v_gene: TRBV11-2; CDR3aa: CASSPTGTSLGYEQYF; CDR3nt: TGTGCCAGCAGCCCTACAGGGACTAGCCTTGGGTACGAGCAGTACTTC
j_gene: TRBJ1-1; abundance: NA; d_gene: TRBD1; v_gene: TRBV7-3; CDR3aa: CASSLTGQGNTEAFF; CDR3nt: TGTGCCAGCAGCTTAACTGGACAGGGGAACACTGAAGCTTTCTTT
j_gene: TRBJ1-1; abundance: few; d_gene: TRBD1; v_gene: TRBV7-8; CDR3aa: CASSMFGQVNTEAFF; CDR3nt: TGTGCCAGCAGCATGTTCGGACAGGTGAACACTGAAGCTTTCTTT
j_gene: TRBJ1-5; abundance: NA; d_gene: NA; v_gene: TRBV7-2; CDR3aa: CASSLGYSNQPQHF; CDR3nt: TGTGCCAGCAGCTTAGGTTACAGCAATCAGCCCCAGCATTTT
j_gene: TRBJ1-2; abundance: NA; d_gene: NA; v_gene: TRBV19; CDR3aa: CASTPPAGRLGGYTF; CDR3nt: TGTGCCAGTACCCCTCCGGCAGGGCGGCTAGGGGGCTACACCTTC
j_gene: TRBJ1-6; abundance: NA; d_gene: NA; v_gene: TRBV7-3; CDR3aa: CASSLSSHSPLHF; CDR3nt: TGTGCCAGCAGCTTAAGTTCACATTCACCCCTCCACTTT
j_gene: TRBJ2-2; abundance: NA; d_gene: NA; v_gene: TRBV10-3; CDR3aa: CAISDTTNTGELFF; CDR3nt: TGTGCCATAAGTGATACGACGAACACCGGGGAGCTGTTTTTT
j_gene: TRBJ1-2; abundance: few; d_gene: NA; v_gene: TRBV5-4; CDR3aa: CASSLGLRDYGYTF; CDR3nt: TGTGCCAGCAGCTTGGGACTACGCGACTATGGCTACACCTTC
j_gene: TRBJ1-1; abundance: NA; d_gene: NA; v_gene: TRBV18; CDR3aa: CASSPDTEAFF; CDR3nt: TGTGCCAGCTCACCCGACACTGAAGCTTTCTTT